Only a few counts were recorded for the clone carrying this T cell receptor beta chain. Its antigen is as yet unknown. This sample was taken from a study of ipilimumab plus nivolumab after autologous stem cell transplantation. Across the whole study: Myeloma patients were high-risk transplant-naive or relapsed within 3 years of first autologous transplant. Study-level results: TCR repertoire, Treg phenotype and gut microbiota reportedly support more study of this approach.

Sequenced by immunoSEQ multiplex PCR; TCRdb stores in-frame clones only, minus some. The sample has about 43,000 clones; about 88% are singletons. Checkpoint therapy with ipilimumab 1 mg/kg began 14 to 28 days after transplant. Through week 26, nivolumab 3 mg/kg IV was given weeks 1, 4, 7, 10, then biweekly. With 3 bases removed from V and 2 bases from J, the gap between germline ends came to 5 bases. The CDR3 covers 12 residues. CDR1 and CDR2 from the germline V gene are SEHNR and FQNEAQ (reference sequence). This chain links TRBV7-9 with TRBJ2-7; no firm D call. This clonotype was obtained from a male donor with multiple myeloma. The source material was PBMCs, sampled in a trial of ipilimumab plus nivolumab as post-transplant consolidation. The CDR3 DNA is TGTGCCAGCAGCTTCGTTCCCTACGAGCAGTACTTC. Translating gives CASSFVPYEQYF.